The 22 T cell receptor beta chains listed next were all sequenced from one sample in a study of shared clonotypes between healthy human individuals. TCRdb's table, derived via immunoSEQ multiplex PCR, lists solely in-frame clones and lacks some. The data show millions of clones, 85% to 95% seen once. Sequences were obtained from naive CD4+ T cells sorted from blood. Subset given: CD45RA+ positively selected. These receptors originate from a man younger than 35 in good health.

This chain connects TRBV10-3 to TRBJ1-2; D possibly corresponds to TRBD1 (6 bases). Germline V gene lookup returns CDR1 ENHRY and CDR2 SYGVKD. The CDR3 has 10 residues. The CDR3 spells CASRGGGYTF. The CDR3 region has the DNA TGTGCAAGCAGGGGAGGTGGCTACACCTTC.

J is TRBJ2-3 and V is TRBV10-3, with TRBD2 matching over 14 bases. The V gene end was trimmed by 7 bases and the J gene end by 4 bases; junction bases not matched to a gene: 4. The CDR3 has 15 residues. Germline V gives CDR1 ENHRY, CDR2 SYGVKD. The DNA of the CDR3 is TGTGCCATCACCCGACTAGCGGGAGGGTCAGATACGCAGTATTTT. This gives the protein CAITRLAGGSDTQYF.

The genes are TRBV9 and TRBJ1-1; D ambiguous. Trimming shortened V by 0 bases and J by 0 bases, and 12 bases separated the two germline ends. The CDR3 length is 16 residues. The germline V gene has CDR1 SGDLS and CDR2 YYNGEE. The CDR3 region has the DNA TGTGCCAGCAGCGTAGCTAGAGGCCCCTTGAACACTGAAGCTTTCTTT. It yields the protein CASSVARGPLNTEAFF.

This clone has just one count. The chain is built from TRBV11-2 and TRBJ2-5; 16 bases match TRBD2. This CDR3 is built from 17 residues. Trimming removed 2 bases from V and 5 bases from J; junction bases left unmatched: 5. Germline V gene sequence: CDR1 SGHAT, CDR2 FQNNGV. This chain's CDR3 is CASSLLGTSGGAETQYF. Here the CDR3 DNA reads TGTGCCAGCAGCTTACTCGGGACTAGCGGGGGGGCCGAGACCCAGTACTTC.

V is TRBV11-2 and J is TRBJ2-2, with 9 bases fitting TRBD1. CDR1 is SGHAT, CDR2 FQNNGV, per germline. The V gene end was trimmed by 5 bases and the J gene end by 5 bases; junction bases not matched to a gene: 18. This CDR3 is 19 amino acids long. This chain's CDR3 is CASSLQRFLRDRETGELFF. CDR3 nucleotides: TGTGCCAGCAGCCTCCAGAGATTCCTCCGGGACAGGGAGACCGGGGAGCTGTTTTTT.

This chain uses TRBV10-2 with TRBJ2-7, with TRBD1 as a possible D gene (5 bases). Germline V gene lookup returns CDR1 WSHSY and CDR2 SAAADI. The germline V and J ends were trimmed by 4 bases and 0 bases, with 13 bases remaining between them. The length of the CDR3 is 15 residues. CDR3 loop: CASSGAERGSYEQYF. The CDR3 coding sequence is TGCGCCAGCAGTGGGGCCGAAAGGGGCTCCTACGAGCAGTACTTC.

With regard to this clone: This specimen includes other DNA sequences encoding the same CDR3. This chain links TRBV7-2 with TRBJ2-7; 9 bases are shared with TRBD2. V was clipped by 2 bases and J by 3 bases; unmatched bases: 2. The germline V gene has CDR1 SGHTA and CDR2 FQGNSA. The CDR3 loop spans 14 amino acids. This chain's CDR3 is CASSLLAGNYEQYF. Here the CDR3 DNA reads TGTGCCAGCAGCTTACTAGCGGGAAACTACGAGCAGTACTTC.

V gene TRBV28 combines with J gene TRBJ1-6, with D unclear. The V gene lost 5 bases and the J gene lost 7 bases, with 12 bases spanning the gap. CDR3 length equals 14 residues. CDR1 and CDR2 from the germline V gene are MDHEN and SYDVKM. The CDR3 here is CASSKGQPNSPLHF. The DNA for the CDR3 is TGTGCCAGCAGTAAGGGTCAACCCAATTCACCCCTCCACTTT.

This clone came up once. This sequence joins TRBV10-3 and TRBJ2-7; TRBD1 agrees at 7 bases. J was trimmed by 0 bases and V by 4 bases; bases with no gene match: 3. The germline V gene has CDR1 ENHRY and CDR2 SYGVKD. The CDR3 length is 14 residues. CDR3 nucleotides: TGTGCCATCAGTGGGGACAGCAGCTCCTACGAGCAGTACTTC. This sequence encodes CAISGDSSSYEQYF.

V and J are TRBV4-1 and TRBJ1-4; TRBD1 might be the D (6 bases). CDR3 length: 15 residues. Germline CDR1 reads MGHRA; CDR2 reads YSYEKL. V lost 1 base to trimming and J lost 7 bases, with 13 bases between them. The CDR3 DNA reads TGCGCCAGCAGCCAAGCACAGGGAAGAGGTGAAAAACTGTTTTTT. Protein: CASSQAQGRGEKLFF.

The chain combines TRBV5-6 with TRBJ2-2, with no clear D. Germline V lookup: CDR1 SGHDT, CDR2 YYEEEE. V dropped 1 base and J dropped 3 bases, with 10 bases sitting between them. The CDR3 sequence is 15 residues long. CDR3 nucleotides: TGTGCCAGCAGCTTGCTTTCTTCAGACACCGGGGAGCTGTTTTTT. Its protein product is CASSLLSSDTGELFF.

This chain joins TRBV6-6 and TRBJ2-7; D may correspond to TRBD1 or TRBD2 (6 bases each). The germline V gene encodes CDR1 MNHNY and CDR2 SVGAGI (reference sequence). Trimming removed 2 bases at V and 5 bases at J, with 10 bases between. The CDR3 sequence is 13 residues long. The CDR3 DNA reads TGTGCCAGCAGTTACCGGGGGCGCGACGAGCAGTACTTC. This encodes CASSYRGRDEQYF.

The CDR3 spells CATSRDLPTRDRAHEQYF. In DNA form, the CDR3 reads TGTGCCACCAGCAGAGATCTTCCAACCCGGGACAGGGCCCACGAGCAGTACTTC. The chain uses TRBV15 and TRBJ2-7; 9 nucleotides line up with TRBD1. Trimming took 0 bases from V and 5 from J; bases not matched to a gene: 14. The germline CDR1 and CDR2 sequences are LNHNV and YYDKDF (reference sequence). The CDR3 length is 18 residues. Full variable domain (outside the CDR3, taken from reference TRBV15 and TRBJ2-7): DAMVIQNPRYQVTQFGKPVTLSCSQTLNHNVMYWYQQKSSQAPKLLFHYYDKDFNNEADTPDNFQSRRPNTSFCFLDIRSPGLGDTAMYLCATSRDLPTRDRAHEQYFGPGTRLTVT.

V usage is TRBV4-1 and J usage is TRBJ2-7; D is possibly TRBD2 (6 bases). This CDR3 contains 15 residues. Germline values: CDR1 MGHRA, CDR2 YSYEKL. The V end lost 0 bases, the J end lost 7 bases, and 16 bases lay between the germline ends. The chain's CDR3 is CASSQDRGVGGEQYF. The CDR3 DNA reads TGCGCCAGCAGCCAAGATCGAGGCGTCGGGGGTGAGCAGTACTTC.

Concerning this clone itself: The same CDR3 also results from other DNA sequences found in this sample. The CDR3, as DNA: TGTGCCAGCAGCGTAGGGCCGGGACTCGGCACAGATACGCAGTATTTT. This encodes CASSVGPGLGTDTQYF. The chain couples TRBV9 to TRBJ2-3; possibly TRBD2 for D (6 bases). Per germline, CDR1 SGDLS and CDR2 YYNGEE. V lost 0 bases and J lost 1, with 12 bases in between. The CDR3 length is 16 residues.

The rearrangement links TRBV30 to TRBJ2-3, with D possibly being TRBD1 or TRBD2 (5 bases each). Trimming removed 0 bases from V and 8 bases from J, with 12 bases in between. The CDR3 totals 13 residues. Per the germline V gene, CDR1 is GTSNPN and CDR2 is SVGIG (reference sequence). The CDR3 nucleotides are TGTGCCTGGAGTGTACAGGAACGGGGTACGCAGTATTTT. Translation gives CAWSVQERGTQYF.

The J gene is TRBJ2-7, the V gene TRBV27; D remains unclear. Germline CDR1 is MNHEY and CDR2 is SMNVEV (reference sequence). This CDR3 spans 14 amino acids. The V and J ends lost 5 bases and 4 bases respectively, with 15 bases between them. Written as DNA, the CDR3 is TGTGCCAGCAGTCACAAAAGGGATTTATACGAGCAGTACTTC. Translated: CASSHKRDLYEQYF.

V usage is TRBV18 and J usage is TRBJ1-4; D is perhaps TRBD1 (5 bases). The CDR3 contains 13 residues. Germline CDR1 and CDR2: KGHSH and LQKENI. V dropped 4 bases and J dropped 7 bases, with 10 bases sitting between them. The chain's CDR3 is CASSLAGTEKLFF. The DNA for the CDR3 is TGTGCCAGCTCACTGGCGGGGACTGAAAAACTGTTTTTT.

V usage is TRBV27 and J usage is TRBJ1-5; D is uncertain. The CDR3 runs 16 residues. V lost 5 bases, J lost 5 bases, and 19 bases lay in between. Germline V gene lookup returns CDR1 MNHEY and CDR2 SMNVEV (reference sequence). In nucleotides, the CDR3 is TGTGCCAGCAGTCCCCTGCGGGTTGTCGCAGATCAGCCCCAGCATTTT. Translation gives CASSPLRVVADQPQHF.

The chain joins TRBV30 to TRBJ1-3, with a tentative D call TRBD1 (5 bases). Per the germline V gene, CDR1 is GTSNPN and CDR2 is SVGIG (reference sequence). CDR3 length equals 20 residues. Between the trimmed V and J ends, which lost 7 bases and 2 bases, there was a span of 33 bases. This CDR3 reads CASPNGGADIIVGTGNTIYF. The CDR3 region has the DNA TGTGCCTCGCCAAATGGTGGGGCCGACATAATTGTTGGGACTGGAAACACCATATATTTT.

The chain uses TRBV5-4 and TRBJ1-1; D perhaps matches TRBD1 (6 bases). Trimming cost V 3 bases and J 0 bases, with 12 bases left between them. This CDR3 spans 15 amino acids. Germline CDR1 is SGHNT and CDR2 is YYREEE (reference sequence). The DNA for the CDR3 is TGTGCCAGCAGCTGGGCGGGGGCCATGAACACTGAAGCTTTCTTT. As protein: CASSWAGAMNTEAFF.

The V gene is TRBV9, the J gene TRBJ1-2; TRBD1 is a possible D gene (5 bases). The CDR3 is made up of 15 amino acids. Looked up from germline, CDR1 is SGDLS and CDR2 is YYNGEE. Trimming removed 4 bases from V and 2 bases from J, with 15 bases in between. The CDR3: CASSPRGVGNYGYTF. The CDR3 bases are TGTGCCAGCAGCCCTCGGGGGGTGGGGAACTATGGCTACACCTTC.